The TCR beta chain under discussion was sequenced for a study of CD8 T cells in Susac syndrome (dated 2019 in TCRdb). Regarding the research as a whole: Among the Susac syndrome patients who were sequenced, clinically active disease was present in more than 5 and clinical remission was observed in about eight. At blood withdrawal, Susac syndrome patients were therapy-naive, treated with corticosteroids (with IVIg additionally given to some), or treated with IVIg alone. Whether CD8+ T cell activation and differentiation in Susac syndrome was antigen driven was tested using repertoire sequencing. Study-level results and caveats: The number of individuals in the TCR sequencing and HLA analysis was acknowledged as relatively small. The CD4+ T cell repertoire of patients with Susac syndrome showed no detectable clonal expansion.

Comment on this clonotype: The antigen this receptor binds is unknown. The sample holds no much larger clone one base away, and base qualities are not on file.

As encoded in the germline V gene (reference sequence), CDR1 is PRHDT while CDR2 is FYEKMQ. A distance of 14 bases separates the germline ends of V and J, which lose 5 bases and 1 base respectively. Including the terminal cysteine and phenylalanine, the CDR3 comprises 15 residues. Only CDR3 DNA is held: 45 bases, read in frame from base 1. Peripheral blood CD8+ and CD4+ T cells from healthy donors, Susac syndrome patients and multiple sclerosis patients were profiled by high-throughput TCR beta sequencing. The Susac syndrome patients fulfilled recently defined diagnostic criteria for either definite or probable disease. Bulk CD8+ and CD4+ T cells were purified magnetically by negative isolation, whereas CD8+ TEMRA cells were enriched by FACS. Blood was drawn into EDTA tubes, processed within 24 hours, and PBMCs were isolated by density gradient centrifugation. PBMCs destined for TCR sequencing were cryopreserved in liquid nitrogen and later thawed in a 37 °C water bath. A purity of at least 90% was achieved for sorted or isolated CD4+, CD8+ and CD8+ TEMRA cells.

RNA was extracted with the RNeasy kit and roughly 0.45 to 1 ug was reverse transcribed using random hexamers. The immunoSEQ multiplex PCR assay, covering 54 Vbeta and 13 Jbeta segments, was used to amplify TCR beta CDR3 regions. PCR amplification bias was corrected by using a synthetic template baseline for primer optimization and computational correction. The authors' pipeline ran thus. Reads were assigned to V, D and J genes according to IMGT and analyzed in immunoSEQ Analyzer, with only productive sequences retained. Clonality was calculated as one minus the Shannon entropy normalized by log2 of the number of productive unique sequences. Public and private clones were assessed among the 100 most prevalent clones of each patient and control. Clones were defined as Susac-specific when absent from the healthy and MS cohorts, from some 1,100 published viral clones and from other ImmuneACCESS disease sequences. Using fastp at Q25 and MiXCR, TCRdb reprocessed the public reads and kept productive beta chains. When rows share a CDR3 protein, they turn into one entry using the most common DNA and genes. What appears here as the V and J calls and clone size reflects TCRdb's work, not the paper's. This sample gives 200,000 to 300,000 distinct CDR3 sequences in total; almost 97% of them show up just once. Clones ranked in the top ten supply 0.08% to 0.11% of the sample.

The rearranged chain carries TRBV13 and TRBJ2-5; a tentative D call is TRBD1 (5 bases match). The source material was CD4+ T cells from PBMCs. The source is a human donor with Susac syndrome. The DNA sequence is TGTGCCAGCAGCCCAAGACAGATCCTCCAAGAGACCCAGTACTTC. Its product reads: CASSPRQILQETQYF.